This is a list of T cell receptor beta chains from one sample in a study of blood T cell repertoires in COVID-19. Sequencing was performed with immunoSEQ multiplex PCR; in TCRdb, only in-frame clones are kept and a portion is missing. The sample holds fewer than 250,000 clones; approximately 83% are singletons and the top ten take about 3.9%. Sequencing was performed on PBMCs or T cells enriched from blood (not recorded which). The source of these receptors is a woman aged 40-49 years who had been exposed to COVID-19. Each CDR3 is given with its conserved first and last residue. The D gene is left open where the match is weak. Some rows mark clone size as missing; the rest say once, few, many or name a class of expanded clone.

CASSLRTGGGQPQHF	TGTGCCAGCAGTCTCCGGACAGGGGGCGGCCAGCCCCAGCATTTT	TRBJ1-5	TRBD1	TRBV28	once
CASTEGTGGYSYNSPLHF	TGCGCCAGCACCGAGGGGACAGGGGGTTACTCCTATAATTCACCCCTCCACTTT	TRBJ1-6	TRBD1	TRBV10-2	-
CASSQEGGTDTQYF	TGTGCCAGCAGCCAAGAAGGGGGCACAGATACGCAGTATTTT	TRBJ2-3	-	TRBV4-2	once
CASSQGQGEVF	TGTGCCAGCAGCCAGGGACAGGGGGAAGTATTT	TRBJ1-1	TRBD1	TRBV7-9	few
CASSSTLGGNTEAFF	TGTGCCAGCAGCTCGACTTTGGGGGGGAACACTGAAGCTTTCTTT	TRBJ1-1	-	TRBV7-3	-
CAYRGTGRNYGYTF	TGTGCCTACCGCGGGACAGGGAGGAACTATGGCTACACCTTC	TRBJ1-2	TRBD1	TRBV28	-
CASTGSGGRGDTQYF	TGTGCCAGCACCGGAAGCGGGGGGCGCGGGGATACGCAGTATTTT	TRBJ2-3	TRBD2	TRBV2	-
CASRGLLRNTEAFF	TGCGCCAGCAGGGGACTGCTCAGGAACACTGAAGCTTTCTTT	TRBJ1-1	-	TRBV4-1	-
CASTGTETYEQYF	TGTGCCAGCACGGGGACAGAGACCTACGAGCAGTACTTC	TRBJ2-7	TRBD1	TRBV25-1	-
CASSSGTGLGDTDTQYF	TGTGCCAGCAGCTCGGGGACAGGGTTAGGTGATACAGATACGCAGTATTTT	TRBJ2-3	TRBD1	TRBV7-2	-